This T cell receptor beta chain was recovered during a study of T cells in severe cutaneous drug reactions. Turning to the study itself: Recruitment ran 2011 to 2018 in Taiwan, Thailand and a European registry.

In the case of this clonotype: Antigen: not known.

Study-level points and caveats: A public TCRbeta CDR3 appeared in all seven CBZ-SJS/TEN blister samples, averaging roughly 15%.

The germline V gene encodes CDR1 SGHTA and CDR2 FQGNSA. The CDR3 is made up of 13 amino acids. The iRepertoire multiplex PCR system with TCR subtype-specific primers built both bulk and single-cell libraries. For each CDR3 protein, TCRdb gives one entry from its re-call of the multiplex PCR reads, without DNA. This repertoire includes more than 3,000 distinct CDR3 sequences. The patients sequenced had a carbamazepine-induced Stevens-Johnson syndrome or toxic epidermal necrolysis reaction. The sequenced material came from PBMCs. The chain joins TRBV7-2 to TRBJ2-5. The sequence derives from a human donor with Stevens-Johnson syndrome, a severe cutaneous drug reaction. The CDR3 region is CASSSWFGETQYF.